This T cell receptor beta chain came from a study of breast tumors, draining lymph nodes, adjacent tissues. MiXCR, run by TCRdb on the multiplex PCR reads, gives a single entry per CDR3 protein. The data hold about 300,000 distinct CDR3 sequences, with 30% observed a single time. This clonotype was found many times. Breast cancer patients provided tissue from their axillary draining lymph nodes. CDR3 length: 14 residues. With 6 bases removed from V and 9 bases from J, the gap between germline ends came to 21 bases. Germline V lookup: CDR1 DFQATT, CDR2 SNEGSKA (reference sequence). The sequence derives from a female donor with breast cancer. Some clones in this sample may be carry-over from other donors' samples. The V call is TRBV20-1, the J call TRBJ1-5, with D possibly matching TRBD1 (6 bases). The specimen sequenced was axillary lymph node tissue. The CDR3 nucleotides read TGCAGTGCCCCGGACAGCAAACATGCTCTGCCCCAGCATTTT. Encoded protein: CSAPDSKHALPQHF.